This is a list of T cell receptor beta chains from one sample in a study of monozygotic twins with inflammatory bowel disease. TCRdb reanalyzed the 5' RACE reads and collapses them to one entry per CDR3 protein, without DNA. This sample's table reports just over 300,000 distinct CDR3 sequences. The sequenced material came from blood. These receptor sequences come from a human donor with ulcerative colitis or Crohn's disease, or a healthy co-twin of an affected twin (not recorded which). Each CDR3 is given with its conserved first and last residue.

j_call v_call cdr3_aa
TRBJ2-3 TRBV19 CASSPGMSITDTQYF
TRBJ2-5 TRBV9 CASTPSGGETQYF
TRBJ2-5 TRBV20-1 CSEASGFRETQYF
TRBJ1-1 TRBV5-1 CASRLRFNTEAFF
TRBJ1-1 TRBV9 CASSSRLTNTEAFF
TRBJ2-2 TRBV29-1 CSVGDPGELFF
TRBJ1-2 TRBV20-1 CSATQGYYGYTF
TRBJ2-2 TRBV9 CASTPLQSNTGELFF
TRBJ1-1 TRBV27 CASSLYGISNTEAFF
TRBJ1-6 TRBV7-9 CASSRYGEQGYNSPLHF
TRBJ2-5 TRBV12-3/TRBV12-4 CASSLAPGLAGQETQYF
TRBJ2-1 TRBV6-2/TRBV6-3 CASSRSRGSYNEQFF
TRBJ1-3 TRBV18 CASSPLKGGKASGNTIYF
TRBJ1-5 TRBV12-3/TRBV12-4 CASSFWDRGTNQPQHF
TRBJ2-7 TRBV7-3 CASSLGQENEQYF
TRBJ2-2 TRBV28 CASSQPTSGNTGELFF
TRBJ2-3 TRBV20-1 CSARRTSGWSTDTQYF
TRBJ2-1 TRBV14 CASSLGLAGVPEQFF
TRBJ2-2 TRBV28 CASSFWGRETGELFF
TRBJ1-2 TRBV6-5 CASTNREGYTF
TRBJ2-1 TRBV6-2/TRBV6-3 CASSYSRENPREIRSYNEQFF
TRBJ2-1 TRBV6-5 CASSRVAGSPSNEQFF
TRBJ2-1 TRBV28 CASSSQRTNNEQFF
TRBJ2-3 TRBV6-5 CASSYGGLGDTQYF
TRBJ1-5 TRBV20-1 CSARQGGDQPQHF
TRBJ1-5 TRBV2 CASSKTGAQQPQHF
TRBJ2-1 TRBV12-3/TRBV12-4 CASSPRDRHYNEQFF
TRBJ2-7 TRBV5-4 CASRSTSGSGEQYF
TRBJ2-7 TRBV6-5 CASRGAGYEQYF